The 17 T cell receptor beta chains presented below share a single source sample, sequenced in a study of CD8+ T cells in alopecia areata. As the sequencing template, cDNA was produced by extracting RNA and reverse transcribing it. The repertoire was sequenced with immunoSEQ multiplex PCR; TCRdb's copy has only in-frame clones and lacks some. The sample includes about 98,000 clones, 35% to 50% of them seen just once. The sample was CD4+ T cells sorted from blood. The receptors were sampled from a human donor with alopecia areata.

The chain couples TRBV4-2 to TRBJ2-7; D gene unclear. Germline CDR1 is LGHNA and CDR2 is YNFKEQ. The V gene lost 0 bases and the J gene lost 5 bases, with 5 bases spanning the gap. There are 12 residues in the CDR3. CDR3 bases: TGTGCCAGCAGCCAAGATAGGGACGAGCAGTACTTC. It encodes CASSQDRDEQYF.

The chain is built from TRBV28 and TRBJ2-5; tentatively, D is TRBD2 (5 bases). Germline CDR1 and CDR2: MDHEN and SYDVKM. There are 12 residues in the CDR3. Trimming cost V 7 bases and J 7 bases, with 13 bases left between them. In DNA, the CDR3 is TGTGCCAGCAATCAGCGGAGCGGGACCCAGTACTTC. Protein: CASNQRSGTQYF.

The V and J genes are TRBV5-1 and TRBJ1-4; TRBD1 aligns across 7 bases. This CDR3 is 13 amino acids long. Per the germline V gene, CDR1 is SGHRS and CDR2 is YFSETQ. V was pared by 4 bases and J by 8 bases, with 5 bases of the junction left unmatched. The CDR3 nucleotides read TGCGCCAGCAGCAGGCAGGGGGACGAAAAACTGTTTTTT. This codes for CASSRQGDEKLFF.

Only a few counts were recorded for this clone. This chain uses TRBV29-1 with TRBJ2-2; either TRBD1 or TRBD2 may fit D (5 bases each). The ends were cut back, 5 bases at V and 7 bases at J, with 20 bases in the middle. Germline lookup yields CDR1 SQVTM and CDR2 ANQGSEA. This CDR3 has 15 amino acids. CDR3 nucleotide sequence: TGCAGCGTTCGAGGGGTGACTACTTCGGTCGGGGAGCTGTTTTTT. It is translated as CSVRGVTTSVGELFF.

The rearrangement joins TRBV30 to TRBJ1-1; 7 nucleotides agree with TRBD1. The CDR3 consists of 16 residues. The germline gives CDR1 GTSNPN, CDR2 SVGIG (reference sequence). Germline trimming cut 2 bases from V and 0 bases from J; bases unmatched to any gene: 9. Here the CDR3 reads CAWSMTWDRMNTEAFF. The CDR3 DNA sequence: TGTGCCTGGAGTATGACGTGGGACAGAATGAACACTGAAGCTTTCTTT.

The CDR3 spells CASRAAGARDYEQYF. CDR3 nucleotide sequence: TGTGCCAGCAGGGCCGCGGGAGCACGGGACTACGAGCAGTACTTC. V usage is TRBV25-1 and J usage is TRBJ2-7, with 7 bases fitting TRBD2. Germline-derived CDR1 and CDR2 are MGHDK and SYGVNS. With V trimmed by 6 bases and J by 3 bases, 11 bases remained unmatched. This CDR3 has 15 amino acids.

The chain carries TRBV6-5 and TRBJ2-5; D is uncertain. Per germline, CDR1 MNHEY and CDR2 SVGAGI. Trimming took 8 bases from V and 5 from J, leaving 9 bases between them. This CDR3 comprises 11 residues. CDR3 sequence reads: CASLDVETQYF. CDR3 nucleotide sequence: TGTGCCAGCTTGGACGTCGAGACCCAGTACTTC.

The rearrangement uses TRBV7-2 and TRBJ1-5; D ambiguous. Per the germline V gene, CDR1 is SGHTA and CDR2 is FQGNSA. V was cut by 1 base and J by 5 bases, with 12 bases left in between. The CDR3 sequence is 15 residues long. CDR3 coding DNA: TGTGCCAGCAGCTTAGTGGCCTCCAGTGATCAGCCCCAGCATTTT. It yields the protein CASSLVASSDQPQHF.

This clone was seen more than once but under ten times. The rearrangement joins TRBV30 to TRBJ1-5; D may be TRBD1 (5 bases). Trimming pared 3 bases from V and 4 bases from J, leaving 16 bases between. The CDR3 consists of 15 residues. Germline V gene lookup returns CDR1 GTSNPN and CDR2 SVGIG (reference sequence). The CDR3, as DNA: TGTGCCTGGAGCGGGGGAACTGGATTAAATCAGCCCCAGCATTTT. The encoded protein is CAWSGGTGLNQPQHF.

The CDR3: CSVEALQGGGNTIYF. CDR3 DNA sequence: TGCAGCGTTGAAGCTCTTCAGGGCGGTGGAAACACCATATATTTT. V and J are TRBV29-1 and TRBJ1-3; a possible D gene is TRBD1 (5 bases). The CDR3 extends over 15 amino acids. The germline gives CDR1 SQVTM, CDR2 ANQGSEA. V dropped 1 base and J dropped 3 bases, with 13 bases sitting between them.

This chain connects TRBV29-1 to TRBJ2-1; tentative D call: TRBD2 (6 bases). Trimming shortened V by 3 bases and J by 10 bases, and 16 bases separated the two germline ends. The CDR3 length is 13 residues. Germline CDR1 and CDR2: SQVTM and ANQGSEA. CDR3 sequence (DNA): TGCAGCGTTGAGGGGGGTAGGGGATCGGAGCAGTTCTTC. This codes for CSVEGGRGSEQFF.

The CDR3 loop reads CSGARDSDTQYF. In DNA form, the CDR3 reads TGCAGCGGCGCAAGGGATTCAGATACGCAGTATTTT. V gene TRBV29-1 combines with J gene TRBJ2-3, with unresolved D. The CDR3 is 12 amino acids. V gave up 7 bases and J gave up 4 bases, with 12 bases separating them. Germline V gene data show CDR1 as SQVTM and CDR2 as ANQGSEA.

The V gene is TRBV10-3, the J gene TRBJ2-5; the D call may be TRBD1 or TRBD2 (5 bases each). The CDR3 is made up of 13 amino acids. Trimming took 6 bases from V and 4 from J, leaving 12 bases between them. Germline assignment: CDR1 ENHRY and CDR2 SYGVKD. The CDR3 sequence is CAIRGTGPETQYF. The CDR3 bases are TGTGCCATCAGAGGGACGGGACCAGAGACCCAGTACTTC.

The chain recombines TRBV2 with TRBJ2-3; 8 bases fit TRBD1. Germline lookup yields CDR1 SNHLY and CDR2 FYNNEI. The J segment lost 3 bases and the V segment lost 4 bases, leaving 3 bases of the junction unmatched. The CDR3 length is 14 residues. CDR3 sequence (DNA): TGTGCCAGCAGTGCCGACAGGGGAACAGATACGCAGTATTTT. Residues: CASSADRGTDTQYF.

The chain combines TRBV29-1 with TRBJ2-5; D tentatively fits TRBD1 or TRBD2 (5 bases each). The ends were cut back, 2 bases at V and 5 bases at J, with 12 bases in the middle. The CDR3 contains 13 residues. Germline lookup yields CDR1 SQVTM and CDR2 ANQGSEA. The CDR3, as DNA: TGCAGCGTTGAAAGAGGGGAAGGGGAGACCCAGTACTTC. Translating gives CSVERGEGETQYF.

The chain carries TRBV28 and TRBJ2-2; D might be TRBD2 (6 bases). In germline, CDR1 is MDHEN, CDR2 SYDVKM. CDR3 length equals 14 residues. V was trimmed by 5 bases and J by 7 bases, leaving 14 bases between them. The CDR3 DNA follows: TGTGCCAGCAGTCCCAGGGAGGTGGGCGGGGAGCTGTTTTTT. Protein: CASSPREVGGELFF.

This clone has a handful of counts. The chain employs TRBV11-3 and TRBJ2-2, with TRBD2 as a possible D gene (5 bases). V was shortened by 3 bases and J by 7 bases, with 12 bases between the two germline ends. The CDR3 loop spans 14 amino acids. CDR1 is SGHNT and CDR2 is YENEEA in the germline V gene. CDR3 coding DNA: TGTGCCAGCAGCTTTCTGGGGAGCGGCGGGGAGCTGTTTTTT. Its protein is CASSFLGSGGELFF.